The sequence of this T cell receptor beta chain was determined in a study of beta chain features in type 1 diabetes. Sequencing targeted expressed TCRB transcripts, as all isolated RNA had been reverse transcribed. Data came from immunoSEQ multiplex PCR; TCRdb stores just in-frame clones and leaves some out. The top ten hold approximately 0.022% of the sample, which has 550,000 to 850,000 clones, 13% seen once. Details on this clone: Its antigen is not known.

Study conclusions and caveats: Moderate but significant shortening of TCRB CDR3s was recorded in all four CD4+ subsets from Type 1 diabetes patients.

CD45RO/CCR7/CD25/CD127/CD95/CD27 staining was used to isolate CD4+ naive, central memory, regulatory and stem cell-like memory cells by sorting. Each sorted population was over 95% pure. CDR1 and CDR2 (germline): MDHEN, SYDVKM. Trimming removed 7 bases from V and 3 bases from J; junction bases left unmatched: 6. The CDR3 consists of 15 residues. This TCR was recovered from a man aged 18 to 35 with type 1 diabetes. The chain combines TRBV28 with TRBJ1-5, with 10 bases aligning to TRBD1. The sequenced material came from naive CD4+ T cells from blood. The CDR3 sequence is CASTLGTGDNQPQHF. The CDR3, as DNA: TGTGCCAGCACACTCGGGACAGGGGACAATCAGCCCCAGCATTTT.